The 30 T cell receptor beta chains below all came from one sample that was sequenced in a study of blood T cell repertoires in COVID-19. Here immunoSEQ multiplex PCR was the method, and the copy in TCRdb shows in-frame clones only, minus some. The sample has 60,000 to 75,000 clones, about 82% seen once. The sequencing sample was made of peripheral blood. Receptors were obtained from a human donor in a cohort sampled during active COVID-19.

This clone was recorded only once. This chain links TRBV7-9 with TRBJ2-2; TRBD2 aligns across 7 bases. The ends lost 6 bases at V and 7 bases at J; junction bases unmatched: 11. CDR3 length: 15 amino acids. Germline lookup yields CDR1 SEHNR and CDR2 FQNEAQ (reference sequence). The CDR3: CASRRISGAGGELFF. CDR3 DNA sequence: TGTGCCAGCAGAAGAATAAGCGGGGCCGGCGGGGAGCTGTTTTTT.

This chain uses TRBV6-1 with TRBJ1-3; D gene unclear. The V and J ends lost 4 bases and 0 bases respectively, with 13 bases between them. Per germline, CDR1 MNHNS and CDR2 SASEGT. This CDR3 contains 16 residues. The CDR3 coding sequence is TGTGCCAGCAGTGTAAGTGAGGGAAGCTCTGGAAACACCATATATTTT. It codes for CASSVSEGSSGNTIYF.

This clone appeared a single time. The chain couples TRBV6-5 to TRBJ1-1; TRBD1 matches 8 bases. Germline-derived CDR1 and CDR2 are MNHEY and SVGAGI. This CDR3 has 14 amino acids. With V trimmed by 10 bases and J by 1 base, 8 bases remained unmatched. This CDR3 reads CATLRGLENTEAFF. CDR3 coding DNA: TGTGCCACGCTCAGGGGGCTTGAGAACACTGAAGCTTTCTTT.

The chain carries TRBV6-5 and TRBJ2-7, with D unclear. The germline V gene has CDR1 MNHEY and CDR2 SVGAGI. Trimming left V 5 bases short and J 3 bases short, with 8 bases between. The CDR3 is made up of 12 amino acids. The CDR3 region has the DNA TGTGCCAGCAGTCACAGTATCTACGAGCAGTACTTC. As protein: CASSHSIYEQYF.

This sequence joins TRBV7-8 and TRBJ1-1; no definite D call. The CDR3 consists of 15 residues. CDR1 is SGHVS, CDR2 FQNEAQ, per germline. The germline V and J ends were trimmed by 8 bases and 0 bases, with 16 bases remaining between them. CDR3 sequence: CASCLWGEMNTEAFF. The CDR3 DNA reads as TGTGCCAGCTGCCTTTGGGGAGAAATGAACACTGAAGCTTTCTTT.

V and J are TRBV9 and TRBJ2-1; 8 bases fit TRBD1. The CDR3 runs to 19 residues. The germline CDR1 and CDR2 sequences are SGDLS and YYNGEE. V lost 0 bases, J lost 8 bases, and 19 bases stayed unmatched. Written as DNA, the CDR3 is TGTGCCAGCAGCGTAGACAGGACAGGGTGGTTTGTGGCCGTGGATGAGCAGTTCTTC. Residues: CASSVDRTGWFVAVDEQFF.

The genes are TRBV6-5 and TRBJ1-1; unclear D gene. Trimming took off 6 bases at V and 6 bases at J, with 8 bases between the two ends. The V gene's germline CDR1 is MNHEY and CDR2 SVGAGI. This CDR3 comprises 11 residues. The CDR3 region is CASRVGAEAFF. CDR3 DNA sequence: TGTGCCAGCAGGGTGGGCGCTGAAGCTTTCTTT.

This chain links TRBV6-5 with TRBJ1-1, with 11 bases aligning to TRBD1. J gave up 5 bases and V 2 bases, and 7 bases lay outside the gene matches. From germline, CDR1 is MNHEY and CDR2 SVGAGI. This CDR3 comprises 16 residues. The CDR3 region has the DNA TGTGCCAGCAGTTACGGCTCCGGGACAGGGGGAACTGAAGCTTTCTTT. This sequence encodes CASSYGSGTGGTEAFF.

CDR3 amino acids: CASSAAGGKYNEQFF. CDR3 coding DNA: TGTGCCAGCAGTGCCGCGGGGGGGAAATACAATGAGCAGTTCTTC. This rearrangement joins TRBV25-1 to TRBJ2-1, with 9 bases aligning to TRBD2. Trimming cost V 4 bases and J 4 bases; bases outside gene matches: 5. There are 15 residues in the CDR3. Germline CDR1 MGHDK, CDR2 SYGVNS.

The DNA of the CDR3 is TGTGCCAGCAGTTTCGACAGGAAACTTACACCCCTCCACTTT. Protein: CASSFDRKLTPLHF. The V call is TRBV6-5, the J call TRBJ1-6, with D tentatively TRBD1 (6 bases). CDR1 is MNHEY, CDR2 SVGAGI, per germline. The CDR3 covers 14 residues. The V and J ends lost 4 bases and 11 bases respectively, with 15 bases between them.

This CDR3 reads CAISEGLAGAEQQYF. For the CDR3, the DNA is TGTGCCATCAGTGAGGGACTAGCGGGGGCCGAGCAGCAGTACTTC. This sequence joins TRBV10-3 and TRBJ2-7, with 13 bases lining up with TRBD2. V dropped 2 bases and J dropped 8; count of bases not matched to a gene: 6. Germline lookup yields CDR1 ENHRY and CDR2 SYGVKD. The CDR3 consists of 15 residues.

CDR3 region: CASSPRQGAGNTEAFF. DNA of the CDR3: TGTGCCAGCAGCCCTCGACAGGGGGCAGGGAACACTGAAGCTTTCTTT. The genes are TRBV7-9 and TRBJ1-1; 10 bases map to TRBD1. With V trimmed by 5 bases and J by 1 base, 7 bases remained unmatched. Germline-derived CDR1 and CDR2 are SEHNR and FQNEAQ (reference sequence). The CDR3 is made up of 16 amino acids.

The V call is TRBV7-2, the J call TRBJ1-1, with D possibly TRBD1 on 5 matching bases. Trimming stripped 3 bases from V and 0 bases from J, with 11 bases between. Germline CDR1 is SGHTA and CDR2 is FQGNSA. The CDR3 consists of 15 residues. The CDR3 bases are TGTGCCAGCAGCTTCTCGGGGGGGGTGAACACTGAAGCTTTCTTT. Encoded protein: CASSFSGGVNTEAFF.

V usage is TRBV18 and J usage is TRBJ2-3; 11 bases fit TRBD1. The CDR3 has 14 residues. The V segment lost 4 bases and the J segment 5 bases; nucleotides outside the gene matches: 2. Germline loops: CDR1 KGHSH, CDR2 LQKENI. CDR3 DNA: TGTGCCAGCTCACTGGACAGGGGGCTAGATACGCAGTATTTT. Encoded protein: CASSLDRGLDTQYF.

The chain is built from TRBV6-2 or TRBV6-3 and TRBJ1-5; 9 nucleotides agree with TRBD1. J was trimmed by 5 bases and V by 2 bases; bases with no gene match: 4. The CDR3 is made up of 15 amino acids. The V gene's germline CDR1 is MNHEY and CDR2 SVGEGT. As DNA, the CDR3 is TGTGCCAGCAGTTACCGGGACAGGGCTGATCAGCCCCAGCATTTT. It yields the protein CASSYRDRADQPQHF.

This clone came up once. The V call is TRBV3-1 (or the pseudogene TRBV3-2), the J call TRBJ2-7; D is possibly TRBD2 (5 bases). The CDR3 is 15 amino acids. The germline gives CDR1 LGHDT, CDR2 YNNKEL (reference sequence). The ends were cut back, 6 bases at V and 0 bases at J, with 15 bases in the middle. The CDR3 sequence: CASRFTAEGSYEQYF. For the CDR3, the DNA is TGTGCCAGCAGATTTACAGCGGAAGGCTCCTACGAGCAGTACTTC.

Of note for this clone: A read error may produce the germline difference seen at one junction end. V usage is TRBV14 and J usage is TRBJ2-2; D unclear. CDR3 length: 16 residues. CDR1 is SGHDN, CDR2 FVKESK, per germline. The CDR3: CASSLKQILNAGELFF. In DNA, the CDR3 is TGTGCCAGCAGCCTCAAACAGATACTGAACGCCGGGGAGCTGTTTTTT. The variable domain in full, completed from reference TRBV14 and TRBJ2-2, reads EAGVTQFPSHSVIEKGQTVTLRCDPISGHDNLYWYRRVMGKEIKFLLHFVKESKQDESGMPNNRFLAERTGGTYSTLKVQPAELEDSGVYFCASSLKQILNAGELFFGEGSRLTVL.

This chain connects TRBV27 to TRBJ2-7; 10 bases are a match to TRBD1. After removal of 2 bases from V and 3 bases from J, the junction contained 13 bases not matched to a gene. The CDR3 is 18 amino acids. Germline CDR1 reads MNHEY; CDR2 reads SMNVEV (reference sequence). In DNA form, the CDR3 reads TGTGCCAGCAGTTTAAAAGTTGAGGAAAGGACAGGGGGCTACGAGCAGTACTTC. Translating gives CASSLKVEERTGGYEQYF.

The V and J genes are TRBV9 and TRBJ1-2; TRBD1 is a possible D gene (6 bases). V lost 9 bases and J lost 3, with 15 bases in between. This CDR3 region has 13 residues. CDR1 and CDR2 from the germline V gene are SGDLS and YYNGEE. CDR3 region: CATLGTTDYGYTF. CDR3 in DNA: TGTGCCACCCTCGGGACAACCGACTATGGCTACACCTTC.

The CDR3 loop reads CASSYTYRGADTQYF. CDR3 sequence (DNA): TGTGCCAGCAGTTACACCTACAGGGGAGCAGATACGCAGTATTTT. V is TRBV6-5 and J is TRBJ2-3; TRBD1 matches 7 bases. The CDR3 spans 15 residues. CDR1 and CDR2 (germline): MNHEY, SVGAGI. With 2 bases clipped from V and 4 bases from J, the junction kept 6 bases outside the gene matches.

The chain couples TRBV19 to TRBJ2-5; weak D call: TRBD1 (6 bases). V lost 5 bases to trimming and J lost 5 bases, with 12 bases between them. The CDR3 runs 13 residues. Germline V gene data show CDR1 as LNHDA and CDR2 as SQIVND (reference sequence). CDR3 DNA: TGTGCCAGTAGTCCCACAGGGACGGAGACCCAGTACTTC. Translating it yields CASSPTGTETQYF.

This chain joins TRBV2 and TRBJ2-1, with 16 bases that match TRBD2. V shed 3 bases and J 10 bases; nucleotides not matched to a gene: 21. Germline V lookup: CDR1 SNHLY, CDR2 FYNNEI. This CDR3 contains 21 residues. The CDR3 loop is CASSEPGLAGGLHGSPPEQFF. CDR3 nucleotide sequence: TGTGCCAGCAGTGAGCCGGGACTAGCGGGGGGGCTTCACGGGTCTCCACCGGAGCAGTTCTTC.

The chain is built from TRBV7-3 and TRBJ2-3, with D tentatively TRBD1 (8 bases). This CDR3 has 17 residues. Trimming took 0 bases from V and 4 from J, leaving 17 bases between them. CDR1 is SGHTA and CDR2 is FQGTGA in the germline V gene. This chain's CDR3 is CASSLTGGTGKADTQYF. The CDR3, as DNA: TGTGCCAGCAGCTTAACGGGGGGGACAGGAAAGGCAGATACGCAGTATTTT.

The genes are TRBV7-2 and TRBJ2-3; 8 positions match TRBD2. Trimming took 5 bases from V and 3 from J; bases not matched to a gene: 7. The CDR3 has 15 amino acids. Germline V gives CDR1 SGHTA, CDR2 FQGNSA. This CDR3 reads CASSADGGATDTQYF. For the CDR3, the DNA is TGTGCCAGCAGCGCAGACGGGGGGGCAACAGATACGCAGTATTTT.

This chain links TRBV25-1 with TRBJ2-3; possibly TRBD2 for D (5 bases). The CDR3 is 14 residues long. The V gene lost 4 bases and the J gene lost 6 bases, with 14 bases spanning the gap. In germline, CDR1 is MGHDK, CDR2 SYGVNS. CDR3 region: CASSARGARDTQYF. In nucleotides, the CDR3 is TGTGCCAGCAGTGCCCGGGGAGCCCGGGATACGCAGTATTTT.

The V gene is TRBV5-8, the J gene TRBJ2-6; D may be TRBD1 (6 bases). Germline CDR1 is SGHTS and CDR2 is YDEGEE. V was clipped by 7 bases and J by 3 bases, with 17 bases between them. The CDR3 covers 16 residues. CDR3 in amino acids: CASLHRVLDGANVLTF. As DNA, the CDR3 is TGTGCCAGCCTGCACAGGGTACTCGATGGGGCCAACGTCCTGACTTTC.

CDR3 nucleotides: TGTGCCAGCAATTGGCGGGGGGAAGAGACCCAGTACTTC. It translates to CASNWRGEETQYF. The chain combines TRBV9 with TRBJ2-5; TRBD2 agrees at 8 bases. V lost 6 bases and J lost 3; bases outside the gene matches: 4. Per germline, CDR1 SGDLS and CDR2 YYNGEE. CDR3 length: 13 residues.

V is TRBV3-1 (or the pseudogene TRBV3-2) and J is TRBJ2-1; the match to TRBD1 covers 9 bases. This CDR3 is built from 13 residues. The germline gives CDR1 LGHDT, CDR2 YNNKEL (reference sequence). Trimming at V came to 4 bases and at J to 6 bases, leaving 1 base not matched to a gene. The CDR3 loop reads CASSRTGVNEQFF. The CDR3 nucleotides are TGTGCCAGCAGCCGGACAGGGGTCAATGAGCAGTTCTTC.

This clone was seen only once. This chain uses TRBV19 with TRBJ1-5; D is perhaps TRBD1 (6 bases). Trimming removed 7 bases from V and 5 bases from J, with 18 bases in between. CDR1 LNHDA and CDR2 SQIVND come from the germline V gene (reference sequence). The CDR3 is 15 amino acids. CDR3 nucleotide sequence: TGTGCCAGTACCCCAGGGGCCAGGGATTATCAGCCCCAGCATTTT. Translated, it gives CASTPGARDYQPQHF.

This clone came up once. The chain joins TRBV11-3 to TRBJ1-1; D is uncertain. The V end lost 5 bases, the J end lost 0 bases, and 7 bases lay between the germline ends. The germline gives CDR1 SGHNT, CDR2 YENEEA. CDR3 length: 13 amino acids. CDR3 loop: CASSAEVNTEAFF. As DNA, the CDR3 is TGTGCCAGCAGCGCGGAGGTGAACACTGAAGCTTTCTTT.